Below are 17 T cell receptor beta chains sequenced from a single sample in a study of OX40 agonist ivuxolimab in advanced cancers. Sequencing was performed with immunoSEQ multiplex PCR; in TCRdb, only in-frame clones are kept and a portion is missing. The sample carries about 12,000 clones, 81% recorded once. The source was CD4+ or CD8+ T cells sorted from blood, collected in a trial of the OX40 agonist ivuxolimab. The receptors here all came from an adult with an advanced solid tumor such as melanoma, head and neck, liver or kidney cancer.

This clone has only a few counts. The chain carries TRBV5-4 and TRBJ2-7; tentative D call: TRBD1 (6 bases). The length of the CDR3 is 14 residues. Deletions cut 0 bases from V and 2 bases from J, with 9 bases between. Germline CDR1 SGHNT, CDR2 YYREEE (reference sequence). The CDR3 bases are TGTGCCAGCAGCTTGGAGGCAGGGGCCTACGAGCAGTACTTC. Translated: CASSLEAGAYEQYF.

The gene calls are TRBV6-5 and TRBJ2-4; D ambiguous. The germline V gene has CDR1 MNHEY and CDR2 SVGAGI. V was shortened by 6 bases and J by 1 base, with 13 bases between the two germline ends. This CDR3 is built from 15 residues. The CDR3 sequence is CASRETFRAKNIQYF. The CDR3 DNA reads TGTGCCAGCAGGGAGACGTTCCGGGCCAAAAACATTCAGTACTTC.

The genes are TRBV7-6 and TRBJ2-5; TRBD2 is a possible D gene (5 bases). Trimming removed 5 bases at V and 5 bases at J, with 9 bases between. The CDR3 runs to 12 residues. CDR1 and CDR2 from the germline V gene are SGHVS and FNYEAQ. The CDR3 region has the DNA TGTGCCAGCAGCAATAGGAGGGAGACCCAGTACTTC. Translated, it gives CASSNRRETQYF.

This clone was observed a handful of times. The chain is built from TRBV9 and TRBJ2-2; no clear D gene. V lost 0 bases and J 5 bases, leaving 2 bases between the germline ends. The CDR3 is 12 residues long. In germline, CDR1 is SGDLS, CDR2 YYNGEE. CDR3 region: CASSVETGELFF. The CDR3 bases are TGTGCCAGCAGCGTAGAGACCGGGGAGCTGTTTTTT.

The CDR3 loop reads CASSLSRTSEQYF. The CDR3 coding sequence is TGTGCCAGCAGTTTATCTAGGACTTCCGAGCAGTACTTC. The chain combines TRBV28 with TRBJ2-7; tentatively, D is TRBD2 (5 bases). The CDR3 extends over 13 amino acids. Trimming took 1 base from V and 6 from J, leaving 10 bases between them. Looked up from germline, CDR1 is MDHEN and CDR2 is SYDVKM.

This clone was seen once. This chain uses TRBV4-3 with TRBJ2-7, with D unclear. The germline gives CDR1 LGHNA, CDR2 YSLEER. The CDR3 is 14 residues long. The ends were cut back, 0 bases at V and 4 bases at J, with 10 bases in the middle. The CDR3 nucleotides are TGCGCCAGCAGCCAAGATCGGGTTGGGTACGAGCAGTACTTC. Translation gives CASSQDRVGYEQYF.

The CDR3 loop reads CASSLRGRGSEKLFF. The CDR3 nucleotides are TGTGCCAGCAGCCTAAGGGGGCGAGGCAGTGAAAAACTGTTTTTT. This chain joins TRBV5-4 and TRBJ1-4; 7 bases map to TRBD1. The trim removed 4 bases at V and 7 bases at J, leaving 10 bases unmatched. There are 15 residues in the CDR3. Germline V CDR1 and CDR2: SGHNT, YYREEE (reference sequence).

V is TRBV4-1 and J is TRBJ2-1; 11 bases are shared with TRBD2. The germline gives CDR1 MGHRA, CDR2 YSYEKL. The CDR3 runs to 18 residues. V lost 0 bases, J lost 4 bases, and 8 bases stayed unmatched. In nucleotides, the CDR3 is TGCGCCAGCAGCCAAGATGGTGGACTAGCGGGCGATTACAATGAGCAGTTCTTC. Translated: CASSQDGGLAGDYNEQFF.

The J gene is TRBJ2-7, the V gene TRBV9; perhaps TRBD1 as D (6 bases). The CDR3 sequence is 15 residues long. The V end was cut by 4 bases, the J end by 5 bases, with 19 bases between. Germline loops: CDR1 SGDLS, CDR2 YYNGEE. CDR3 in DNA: TGTGCCAGCAGCCCCTGGGAGACAGGTCTACACGAGCAGTACTTC. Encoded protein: CASSPWETGLHEQYF.

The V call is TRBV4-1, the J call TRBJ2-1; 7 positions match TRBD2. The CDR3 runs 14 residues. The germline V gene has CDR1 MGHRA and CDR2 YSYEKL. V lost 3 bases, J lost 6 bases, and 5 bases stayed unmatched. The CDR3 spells CASSQSTSPNEQFF. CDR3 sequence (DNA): TGCGCCAGCAGCCAGTCGACTAGCCCCAATGAGCAGTTCTTC.

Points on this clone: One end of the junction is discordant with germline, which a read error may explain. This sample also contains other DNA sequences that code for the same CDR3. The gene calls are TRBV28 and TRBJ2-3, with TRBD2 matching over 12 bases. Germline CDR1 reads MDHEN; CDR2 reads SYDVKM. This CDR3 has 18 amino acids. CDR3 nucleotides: TGCGCCAGCAGCAACCCTAGCGGGAGGGCCCTCAGCACAGATACGCAGTATTTT. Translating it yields CASSNPSGRALSTDTQYF.

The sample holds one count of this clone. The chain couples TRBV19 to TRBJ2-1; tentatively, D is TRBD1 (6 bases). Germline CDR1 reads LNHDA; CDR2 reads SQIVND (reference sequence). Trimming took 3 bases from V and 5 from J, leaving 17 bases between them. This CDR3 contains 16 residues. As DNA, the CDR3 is TGTGCCAGTAGTATTCTGGGGACAACACGGAACAATGAGCAGTTCTTC. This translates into CASSILGTTRNNEQFF.

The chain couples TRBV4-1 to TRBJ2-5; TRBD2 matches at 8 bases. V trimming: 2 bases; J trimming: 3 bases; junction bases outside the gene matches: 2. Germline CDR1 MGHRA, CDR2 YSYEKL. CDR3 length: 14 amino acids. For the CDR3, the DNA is TGCGCCAGCAGCCAAAGCGGGGGAAAAGAGACCCAGTACTTC. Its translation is CASSQSGGKETQYF.

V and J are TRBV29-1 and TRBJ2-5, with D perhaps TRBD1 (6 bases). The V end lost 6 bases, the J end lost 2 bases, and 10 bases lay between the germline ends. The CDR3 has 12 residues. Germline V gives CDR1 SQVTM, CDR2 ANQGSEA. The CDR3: CSVPGQQETQYF. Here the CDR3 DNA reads TGCAGCGTACCGGGACAACAAGAGACCCAGTACTTC.

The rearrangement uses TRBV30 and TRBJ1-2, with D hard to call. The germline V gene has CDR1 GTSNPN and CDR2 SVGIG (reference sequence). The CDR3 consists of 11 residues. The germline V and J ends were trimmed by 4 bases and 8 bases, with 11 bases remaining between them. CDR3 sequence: CAWKDPRGYTF. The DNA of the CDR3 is TGTGCCTGGAAGGATCCGCGCGGCTACACCTTC.

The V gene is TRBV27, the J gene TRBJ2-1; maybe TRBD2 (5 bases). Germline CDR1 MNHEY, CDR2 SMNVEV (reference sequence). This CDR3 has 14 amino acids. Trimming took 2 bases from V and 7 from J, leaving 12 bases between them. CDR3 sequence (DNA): TGTGCCAGCAGTTTAACCCCCACTAGAAATGAGCAGTTCTTC. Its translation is CASSLTPTRNEQFF.

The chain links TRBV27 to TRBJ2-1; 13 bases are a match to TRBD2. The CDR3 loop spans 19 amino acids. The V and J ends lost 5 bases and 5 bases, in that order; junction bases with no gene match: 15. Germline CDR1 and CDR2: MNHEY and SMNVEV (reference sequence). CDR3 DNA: TGTGCCAGCAGTGCTACGGGGCGACTAGCGGGAGGAACGGACAATGAGCAGTTCTTC. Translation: CASSATGRLAGGTDNEQFF.